The 13 T cell receptor beta chains below come from one sample, sequenced in a study of cytomegalovirus exposure and HLA in healthy donors. This table comes from immunoSEQ multiplex PCR, and its TCRdb copy is limited to in-frame clones, with some not included. The sample shows 150,000 to 200,000 clones, roughly three quarters of them seen only once. Sample: PBMCs. The receptor set was obtained from a woman aged 30 to 39 in good health and CMV-seronegative.

This clone was counted only a few times. The gene calls are TRBV27 and TRBJ1-1; unclear D gene. V was cut by 2 bases and J by 1 base, with 8 bases left in between. Germline V gene lookup returns CDR1 MNHEY and CDR2 SMNVEV (reference sequence). The CDR3 totals 14 residues. CDR3 nucleotides: TGTGCCAGCAGTTTAGGTGGCCCGAACACTGAAGCTTTCTTT. It yields the protein CASSLGGPNTEAFF.

The chain recombines TRBV5-8 with TRBJ1-2; D gene uncertain. This CDR3 is 11 amino acids long. Germline V gene lookup returns CDR1 SGHTS and CDR2 YDEGEE. V shed 1 base and J shed 5 bases, with 3 bases lying between them. CDR3 sequence: CASSLQYGYTF. Written as DNA, the CDR3 is TGTGCCAGCAGCTTGCAGTATGGCTACACCTTC.

The V call is TRBV19, the J call TRBJ2-1; D uncertain. The CDR3 covers 17 residues. The germline CDR1 and CDR2 sequences are LNHDA and SQIVND (reference sequence). The V end was cut by 3 bases, the J end by 0 bases, with 15 bases between. The chain's CDR3 is CASSIRIVDSSYNEQFF. The CDR3 DNA sequence: TGTGCCAGTAGTATCAGGATTGTTGATAGCTCCTACAATGAGCAGTTCTTC.

V usage is TRBV30 and J usage is TRBJ1-6, with TRBD1 matching over 7 bases. Germline values: CDR1 GTSNPN, CDR2 SVGIG (reference sequence). The length of the CDR3 is 15 residues. V gave up 3 bases and J gave up 6 bases; unmatched junction bases: 8. The CDR3 bases are TGTGCCTGGAGGGCAAAGGCAGGGGGTAATTCACCCCTCCACTTT. Its protein product is CAWRAKAGGNSPLHF.

This rearrangement joins TRBV7-8 to TRBJ2-7; 12 positions match TRBD2. CDR1 is SGHVS and CDR2 is FQNEAQ in the germline V gene. This CDR3 contains 15 residues. The ends lost 5 bases at V and 4 bases at J; junction bases unmatched: 6. The CDR3, as DNA: TGTGCCAGCAGCACGACTAGCGGGGGCCTATACGAGCAGTACTTC. As protein: CASSTTSGGLYEQYF.

This chain links TRBV28 with TRBJ1-5; maybe TRBD1 (6 bases). The CDR3 contains 18 residues. V was pared by 2 bases and J by 0 bases, with 17 bases between. CDR1 is MDHEN and CDR2 is SYDVKM in the germline V gene. The CDR3 spells CASSLPSGRGYSNQPQHF. DNA for the CDR3: TGTGCCAGCAGTTTACCCTCGGGGAGGGGGTATAGCAATCAGCCCCAGCATTTT.

The chain uses TRBV7-9 and TRBJ2-7, with a possible D match to TRBD1 (6 bases). This CDR3 is 11 amino acids long. Germline V lookup: CDR1 SEHNR, CDR2 FQNEAQ (reference sequence). The germline V and J ends were trimmed by 6 bases and 5 bases, with 8 bases remaining between them. The CDR3 sequence is CASRGGDEQYF. CDR3 in DNA: TGTGCCAGCAGAGGGGGAGACGAGCAGTACTTC.

This chain connects TRBV5-6 to TRBJ2-7; TRBD2 is a possible D gene (5 bases). Germline lookup yields CDR1 SGHDT and CDR2 YYEEEE. The CDR3 is made up of 15 amino acids. V was clipped by 4 bases and J by 1 base, with 15 bases between them. As DNA, the CDR3 is TGTGCCAGCAGCCCGATGGCAGGCGGGTCCTACGAGCAGTACTTC. It encodes CASSPMAGGSYEQYF.

The V gene is TRBV5-4, the J gene TRBJ1-4; TRBD1 aligns across 9 bases. The CDR3 length is 15 residues. The germline gives CDR1 SGHNT, CDR2 YYREEE (reference sequence). Germline trimming cut 4 bases from V and 2 bases from J; bases unmatched to any gene: 3. The CDR3: CASSLQGATNEKLFF. In DNA form, the CDR3 reads TGTGCCAGCAGCCTACAGGGGGCTACTAATGAAAAACTGTTTTTT.

This rearrangement joins TRBV7-8 to TRBJ1-6; 7 nucleotides align to TRBD1. Germline V gene data show CDR1 as SGHVS and CDR2 as FQNEAQ. This CDR3 spans 15 amino acids. V trimming: 6 bases; J trimming: 4 bases; junction bases outside the gene matches: 6. CDR3 protein: CASSFETGYNSPLHF. The CDR3 region has the DNA TGTGCCAGCAGTTTCGAGACAGGGTATAATTCACCCCTCCACTTT.

This chain connects TRBV9 to TRBJ1-4; no firm D call. The length of the CDR3 is 15 residues. V lost 3 bases, J lost 0 bases, and 9 bases lay in between. Germline V lookup: CDR1 SGDLS, CDR2 YYNGEE. CDR3 in DNA: TGTGCCAGCAGCGCGTCAGGCGCAACTAATGAAAAACTGTTTTTT. This sequence encodes CASSASGATNEKLFF.

This chain links TRBV2 with TRBJ2-3, with TRBD1 as a possible D gene (5 bases). This CDR3 has 12 residues. Per germline, CDR1 SNHLY and CDR2 FYNNEI. V shed 7 bases and J shed 1 base, with 6 bases lying between them. This CDR3 is CASKGRTDTQYF. CDR3 DNA sequence: TGTGCCAGCAAGGGGCGCACAGATACGCAGTATTTT.

This clone was detected only a few times. The rearrangement links TRBV7-2 to TRBJ2-7; D gene ambiguous. Germline CDR1 reads SGHTA; CDR2 reads FQGNSA. The CDR3 runs to 12 residues. V lost 5 bases and J lost 6, with 11 bases in between. The CDR3 spells CASSPNIGEQYF. The DNA for the CDR3 is TGTGCCAGCAGCCCCAATATCGGCGAGCAGTACTTC.